Listed below are T cell receptor beta chains from one sample, sequenced in a study of spatial heterogeneity in lung cancer. TCRdb recomputed calls from the 5' RACE reads with MiXCR, one row per CDR3 protein. Of approximately 93,000 distinct CDR3 sequences detected, 19% appear once; the ten largest clones hold just over 20%. The source material was PBMCs, sampled at follow-up. These receptors all stem from a male donor with early-stage non-small cell lung cancer. Both conserved end residues are part of each CDR3. The order of the fields is V gene, J gene, D gene, clone size, CDR3 protein, CDR3 DNA. D genes are given only for firm matches. Not every row has a clone size; where given, it reads once, few, many or a size class.

v_gene: TRBV5-1
j_gene: TRBJ2-1
d_gene: TRBD2
abundance: NA
CDR3aa: CASSLEAGAYEQFF
CDR3nt: TGCGCCAGCAGCTTGGAAGCGGGAGCCTATGAGCAGTTCTTC

v_gene: TRBV4-1
j_gene: TRBJ1-6
d_gene: NA
abundance: NA
CDR3aa: CASSQEGGLSNSPLHF
CDR3nt: TGCGCCAGCAGCCAAGAGGGGGGATTGAGTAATTCACCCCTCCACTTT

v_gene: TRBV4-1
j_gene: TRBJ1-6
d_gene: NA
abundance: NA
CDR3aa: CASSQEHPGTNSPLHF
CDR3nt: TGCGCCAGCAGCCAAGAGCACCCGGGCACTAATTCACCCCTCCACTTT

v_gene: TRBV4-3
j_gene: TRBJ2-5
d_gene: NA
abundance: many
CDR3aa: CASSQDHRETQYF
CDR3nt: TGCGCCAGCAGCCAAGATCATCGAGAGACCCAGTACTTC

v_gene: TRBV7-8
j_gene: TRBJ2-1
d_gene: NA
abundance: NA
CDR3aa: CASSSARDEQFF
CDR3nt: TGTGCCAGCAGCTCCGCCCGAGATGAGCAGTTCTTC

v_gene: TRBV5-6
j_gene: TRBJ2-7
d_gene: TRBD1
abundance: few
CDR3aa: CASSFRGGSQYF
CDR3nt: TGTGCCAGCAGCTTTCGAGGGGGCTCTCAGTACTTC

v_gene: TRBV10-2
j_gene: TRBJ1-2
d_gene: NA
abundance: many
CDR3aa: CASSESNSNYGYTF
CDR3nt: TGCGCCAGCAGTGAGTCGAACTCAAACTATGGCTACACCTTC

v_gene: TRBV6-1
j_gene: TRBJ2-2
d_gene: NA
abundance: few
CDR3aa: CASSEGRGRNTGELFF
CDR3nt: TGTGCCAGCAGTGAAGGTAGAGGGAGGAACACCGGGGAGCTGTTTTTT

v_gene: TRBV18
j_gene: TRBJ1-2
d_gene: NA
abundance: NA
CDR3aa: CASSPARVQLMGYTF
CDR3nt: TGTGCCAGCTCACCGGCGAGGGTTCAACTTATGGGCTACACCTTC

v_gene: TRBV7-6
j_gene: TRBJ2-2
d_gene: NA
abundance: few
CDR3aa: CASSTEILSNTGELFF
CDR3nt: TGTGCCAGCAGCACGGAGATCCTTTCGAACACCGGGGAGCTGTTTTTT

v_gene: TRBV29-1
j_gene: TRBJ2-1
d_gene: NA
abundance: medium-sized
CDR3aa: CSVGDGDGNEQFF
CDR3nt: TGCAGCGTCGGAGACGGGGACGGGAATGAGCAGTTCTTC

v_gene: TRBV27
j_gene: TRBJ2-1
d_gene: TRBD2
abundance: few
CDR3aa: CASRRSGGDYNEQFF
CDR3nt: TGTGCCAGCAGAAGAAGCGGGGGGGACTACAATGAGCAGTTCTTC

v_gene: TRBV20-1
j_gene: TRBJ2-3
d_gene: NA
abundance: few
CDR3aa: CSARDGQPDTQYF
CDR3nt: TGCAGTGCTAGAGATGGGCAGCCAGATACGCAGTATTTT

v_gene: TRBV5-1
j_gene: TRBJ2-7
d_gene: TRBD2
abundance: few
CDR3aa: CASSVPGLAGVGEQYF
CDR3nt: TGCGCCAGCAGCGTCCCTGGACTAGCGGGAGTTGGCGAGCAGTACTTC

v_gene: TRBV29-1
j_gene: TRBJ1-2
d_gene: NA
abundance: few
CDR3aa: CSVPRGFYGYTF
CDR3nt: TGCAGCGTTCCGAGGGGTTTTTATGGCTACACCTTC

v_gene: TRBV6-5
j_gene: TRBJ2-1
d_gene: TRBD1
abundance: few
CDR3aa: CATWGPRQGGNEQFF
CDR3nt: TGTGCCACATGGGGGCCGAGACAGGGTGGCAATGAGCAGTTCTTC

v_gene: TRBV7-2
j_gene: TRBJ1-5
d_gene: NA
abundance: many
CDR3aa: CASSERVGNQPQHF
CDR3nt: TGTGCCAGCAGCGAAAGGGTTGGCAATCAGCCCCAGCATTTT

v_gene: TRBV11-3
j_gene: TRBJ2-1
d_gene: NA
abundance: NA
CDR3aa: CASSLQGDEQFF
CDR3nt: TGTGCCAGCAGCTTACAGGGCGATGAGCAGTTCTTC

v_gene: TRBV6-5
j_gene: TRBJ1-2
d_gene: NA
abundance: few
CDR3aa: CASSYGGFYGYTF
CDR3nt: TGTGCCAGCAGTTACGGGGGATTCTATGGCTACACCTTC

v_gene: TRBV5-6
j_gene: TRBJ1-1
d_gene: TRBD1
abundance: few
CDR3aa: CASSSDRVAFF
CDR3nt: TGTGCCAGCAGCTCCGACAGGGTAGCCTTCTTT

v_gene: TRBV4-1
j_gene: TRBJ1-2
d_gene: NA
abundance: few
CDR3aa: CASSQRESDGGYGYTF
CDR3nt: TGCGCCAGCAGCCAGAGGGAGTCAGATGGAGGGTATGGCTACACCTTC

v_gene: TRBV5-1
j_gene: TRBJ2-5
d_gene: NA
abundance: NA
CDR3aa: CASSSDGGLGETQYF
CDR3nt: TGCGCCAGCAGCTCGGACGGGGGCTTAGGGGAGACCCAGTACTTC

v_gene: TRBV10-2
j_gene: TRBJ2-3
d_gene: TRBD2
abundance: many
CDR3aa: CASRSRTSGEIADTQYF
CDR3nt: TGCGCCAGCAGATCCAGGACTAGCGGCGAGATTGCAGATACGCAGTATTTT

v_gene: TRBV7-2
j_gene: TRBJ2-2
d_gene: NA
abundance: NA
CDR3aa: CASSLRWQGGANTGELFF
CDR3nt: TGTGCCAGCAGCTTGAGATGGCAGGGGGGCGCGAACACCGGGGAGCTGTTTTTT

v_gene: TRBV20-1
j_gene: TRBJ1-2
d_gene: NA
abundance: few
CDR3aa: CSAREREYYGYTF
CDR3nt: TGCAGTGCTAGAGAACGGGAATATTATGGCTACACCTTC

v_gene: TRBV15
j_gene: TRBJ1-5
d_gene: NA
abundance: few
CDR3aa: CATSRGATQPQHF
CDR3nt: TGTGCCACCAGCAGAGGGGCGACTCAGCCCCAGCATTTT

v_gene: TRBV3-1
j_gene: TRBJ2-2
d_gene: NA
abundance: once
CDR3aa: CASSQSPTRGGTGELFF
CDR3nt: TGTGCCAGCAGCCAATCTCCGACGAGAGGAGGCACCGGGGAGCTGTTTTTT

v_gene: TRBV29-1
j_gene: TRBJ1-2
d_gene: NA
abundance: many
CDR3aa: CSVDGAYGYTF
CDR3nt: TGCAGCGTTGATGGGGCCTATGGCTACACCTTC

v_gene: TRBV18
j_gene: TRBJ1-3
d_gene: NA
abundance: NA
CDR3aa: CASSPPRSLLGNTIYF
CDR3nt: TGTGCCAGCTCACCACCGAGATCTTTACTCGGAAACACCATATATTTT

v_gene: TRBV7-2
j_gene: TRBJ1-5
d_gene: NA
abundance: NA
CDR3aa: CASSVDAGGTRQPQHF
CDR3nt: TGTGCCAGCAGCGTTGACGCCGGGGGGACTCGTCAGCCCCAGCATTTT

v_gene: TRBV11-2
j_gene: TRBJ1-1
d_gene: NA
abundance: NA
CDR3aa: CASSWDGNPQAFF
CDR3nt: TGTGCCAGCAGCTGGGACGGAAACCCTCAAGCTTTCTTT

v_gene: TRBV12-3/TRBV12-4
j_gene: TRBJ1-5
d_gene: NA
abundance: NA
CDR3aa: CASSLGQGFNQPQHF
CDR3nt: TGTGCCAGCAGTTTGGGCCAGGGCTTTAATCAGCCCCAGCATTTT

v_gene: TRBV6-5
j_gene: TRBJ2-7
d_gene: NA
abundance: few
CDR3aa: CASSLTDRAYEQYF
CDR3nt: TGTGCCAGCAGTTTAACGGACAGAGCCTACGAGCAGTACTTC

v_gene: TRBV5-1
j_gene: TRBJ2-3
d_gene: NA
abundance: NA
CDR3aa: CASSLEAGLRSDTQYF
CDR3nt: TGCGCCAGCAGCTTGGAGGCGGGGTTAAGGTCAGATACGCAGTATTTT

v_gene: TRBV18
j_gene: TRBJ2-3
d_gene: TRBD1
abundance: NA
CDR3aa: CASSPLQGAGTDTQYF
CDR3nt: TGTGCCAGCTCCCCCCTCCAGGGGGCCGGGACAGATACGCAGTATTTT

v_gene: TRBV20-1
j_gene: TRBJ2-1
d_gene: TRBD2
abundance: few
CDR3aa: CRAARGSGRGEQFF
CDR3nt: TGCAGGGCCGCACGGGGTAGCGGGAGAGGTGAGCAGTTCTTC

v_gene: TRBV5-1
j_gene: TRBJ2-1
d_gene: NA
abundance: NA
CDR3aa: CASSLLGGNNDEQFF
CDR3nt: TGCGCCAGCAGCCTGCTGGGGGGCAATAACGATGAGCAGTTCTTC

v_gene: TRBV9
j_gene: TRBJ2-5
d_gene: NA
abundance: NA
CDR3aa: CASSVASGAETQYF
CDR3nt: TGTGCCAGCAGCGTAGCTTCGGGGGCAGAGACCCAGTACTTC

v_gene: TRBV19
j_gene: TRBJ1-1
d_gene: TRBD1
abundance: NA
CDR3aa: CVSIDRTGGYTEAFF
CDR3nt: TGTGTCAGTATCGACAGGACAGGGGGCTACACTGAAGCTTTCTTT

v_gene: TRBV6-6
j_gene: TRBJ2-1
d_gene: TRBD2
abundance: many
CDR3aa: CASSSWTSGVDEQFF
CDR3nt: TGTGCCAGCAGTTCCTGGACTAGCGGGGTCGATGAGCAGTTCTTC

v_gene: TRBV5-1
j_gene: TRBJ1-4
d_gene: NA
abundance: NA
CDR3aa: CASSSPTNEKLFF
CDR3nt: TGCGCCAGCAGCTCTCCAACTAATGAAAAACTGTTTTTT

v_gene: TRBV5-5
j_gene: TRBJ2-3
d_gene: NA
abundance: many
CDR3aa: CASRGDVAYSTDTQYF
CDR3nt: TGTGCCAGCAGGGGTGATGTAGCGTATAGCACAGATACGCAGTATTTT

v_gene: TRBV12-3/TRBV12-4
j_gene: TRBJ1-6
d_gene: NA
abundance: NA
CDR3aa: CASSLGGEASPLHF
CDR3nt: TGTGCCAGCAGTTTAGGAGGGGAGGCTTCACCCCTCCACTTT

v_gene: TRBV19
j_gene: TRBJ2-1
d_gene: NA
abundance: few
CDR3aa: CASSIDAGLTSSYNEQFF
CDR3nt: TGTGCCAGTAGTATAGATGCGGGACTCACGAGCTCCTACAATGAGCAGTTCTTC

v_gene: TRBV12-3/TRBV12-4
j_gene: TRBJ2-1
d_gene: TRBD1
abundance: few
CDR3aa: CASSRDRGGYNEQFF
CDR3nt: TGTGCCAGCAGTAGGGACAGGGGAGGGTACAATGAGCAGTTCTTC

v_gene: TRBV4-1
j_gene: TRBJ1-2
d_gene: NA
abundance: NA
CDR3aa: CASSQDLFMTATGYTF
CDR3nt: TGCGCCAGCAGCCAAGATCTTTTCATGACGGCTACAGGCTACACCTTC

v_gene: TRBV4-1
j_gene: TRBJ2-5
d_gene: NA
abundance: many
CDR3aa: CASSHGTVFKTTYQETQYF
CDR3nt: TGCGCCAGCAGCCACGGGACGGTGTTTAAGACAACGTACCAAGAGACCCAGTACTTC

v_gene: TRBV6-1
j_gene: TRBJ1-5
d_gene: NA
abundance: few
CDR3aa: CASSELVNSNQPQHF
CDR3nt: TGTGCCAGCAGTGAACTGGTTAATAGCAATCAGCCCCAGCATTTT

v_gene: TRBV7-8
j_gene: TRBJ1-1
d_gene: NA
abundance: NA
CDR3aa: CASSLGRTLNTEAFF
CDR3nt: TGTGCCAGCAGCTTAGGTCGGACCTTGAACACTGAAGCTTTCTTT

v_gene: TRBV19
j_gene: TRBJ1-2
d_gene: TRBD1
abundance: many
CDR3aa: CATPSGQGGGYTF
CDR3nt: TGTGCCACCCCATCTGGACAGGGTGGCGGCTACACCTTC

v_gene: TRBV4-3
j_gene: TRBJ2-1
d_gene: TRBD1
abundance: NA
CDR3aa: CASSRTTGGYNEQFF
CDR3nt: TGCGCCAGCAGCCGGACTACAGGGGGATACAATGAGCAGTTCTTC

v_gene: TRBV21-1
j_gene: TRBJ2-1
d_gene: NA
abundance: NA
CDR3aa: CASSKVARASGMDEQFF
CDR3nt: TGTGCCAGCAGCAAAGTAGCTAGGGCTAGCGGGATGGATGAGCAGTTCTTC

v_gene: TRBV3-1
j_gene: TRBJ1-6
d_gene: NA
abundance: many
CDR3aa: CASSQEAGTLHF
CDR3nt: TGTGCCAGCAGCCAAGAAGCGGGGACCCTCCACTTT

v_gene: TRBV7-2
j_gene: TRBJ1-5
d_gene: NA
abundance: few
CDR3aa: CASSPGTFNQPQHF
CDR3nt: TGTGCCAGCAGCCCAGGGACTTTCAATCAGCCCCAGCATTTT

v_gene: TRBV10-2
j_gene: TRBJ1-1
d_gene: NA
abundance: few
CDR3aa: CASRAPTLGNTEAFF
CDR3nt: TGCGCCAGCAGGGCCCCAACCCTGGGGAACACTGAAGCTTTCTTT